This is a list of T cell receptor beta chains from one sample in a study of T cell responses to AZD1222 COVID-19 vaccine. Assay: immunoSEQ multiplex PCR; the TCRdb copy retains only in-frame clones and omits some. The sample shows 100,000 to 150,000 clones, about 89% of them seen only once. Sample: peripheral blood, taken on day 0 of AZD1222 vaccination. The receptors come from an adult in good health. Both conserved end residues are part of each CDR3. D genes are given only for firm matches. Rows give clone size only sometimes, using once, few, many, or a class for an expanded clone.

.	TRBV28	TRBJ1-6	.	CASTRGGGSPLHF	TGTGCCAGCACGAGGGGGGGTGGGTCACCCCTCCACTTT
few	TRBV6-5	TRBJ1-4	TRBD1	CASSLGQGEKLFF	TGTGCCAGCAGTCTGGGACAGGGGGAAAAACTGTTTTTT
.	TRBV5-6	TRBJ1-2	TRBD1	CASSAGQTNYGYTF	TGTGCCAGCAGCGCGGGACAGACTAACTATGGCTACACCTTC
.	TRBV30	TRBJ1-1	.	CAWSDGRNTEAFF	TGTGCCTGGAGCGACGGACGGAACACTGAAGCTTTCTTT
.	TRBV10-3	TRBJ2-3	TRBD2	CAISKRAGMGTDTQYF	TGTGCCATCAGTAAAAGAGCGGGAATGGGCACAGATACGCAGTATTTT
.	TRBV30	TRBJ1-2	.	CAWSVPPGQLYGYTF	TGTGCCTGGAGTGTACCCCCTGGACAGTTGTATGGCTACACCTTC
once	TRBV28	TRBJ2-3	.	CASSLRDTQYF	TGTGCCAGCAGTTTACGCGATACGCAGTATTTT
few	TRBV9	TRBJ2-3	.	CASSPGIGDTDTQYF	TGTGCCAGCAGCCCCGGGATCGGGGACACAGATACGCAGTATTTT
.	TRBV25-1	TRBJ2-3	TRBD2	CASSQTGLAGVADTQYF	TGTGCCAGCAGCCAGACCGGACTAGCGGGAGTGGCAGATACGCAGTATTTT
.	TRBV4-1	TRBJ1-1	.	CASSQGSGDEAFF	TGCGCCAGCAGCCAGGGGTCGGGGGATGAAGCTTTCTTT
.	TRBV2	TRBJ1-1	.	CASSVGVYEAFF	TGTGCCAGCAGTGTAGGCGTGTATGAAGCTTTCTTT
.	TRBV28	TRBJ1-5	TRBD1	CASSPDRVPNQPQHF	TGTGCCAGCAGTCCGGACAGGGTCCCCAATCAGCCCCAGCATTTT
.	TRBV19	TRBJ2-7	.	CASSTGAGVGYEQYF	TGTGCCAGTAGTACGGGGGCGGGAGTAGGCTACGAGCAGTACTTC
.	TRBV19	TRBJ2-7	.	CASSISGRRSSYEQYF	TGTGCCAGTAGTATAAGCGGCAGACGAAGCTCCTACGAGCAGTACTTC
.	TRBV28	TRBJ2-2	TRBD2	CASSPYLAGVDTGELFF	TGTGCCAGCAGTCCTTATCTAGCGGGAGTTGACACCGGGGAGCTGTTTTTT
.	TRBV28	TRBJ2-7	.	CASIQLGERYEQYF	TGTGCCAGCATCCAACTAGGGGAAAGGTACGAGCAGTACTTC
.	TRBV7-2	TRBJ1-2	.	CASSPTGQNYGYTF	TGTGCCAGCAGCCCCACCGGACAGAACTATGGCTACACCTTC
.	TRBV10-2	TRBJ2-7	.	CASSTLTGVGAEQYF	TGCGCCAGCAGTACGCTAACAGGAGTGGGGGCCGAGCAGTACTTC
.	TRBV5-1	TRBJ2-7	.	CASAQVGLSSYEQYF	TGCGCCAGCGCTCAAGTTGGACTGAGTTCCTACGAGCAGTACTTC
.	TRBV29-1	TRBJ2-2	TRBD2	CSVEDNSGSLVRELFF	TGCAGCGTTGAAGATAATAGCGGGAGCTTGGTTAGGGAGCTGTTTTTT
.	TRBV7-9	TRBJ1-6	.	CASSLVKGPYSPLHF	TGTGCCAGCAGCTTAGTAAAGGGTCCCTATTCACCCCTCCACTTT
.	TRBV28	TRBJ2-3	TRBD2	CASSLLAGESTDTQYF	TGTGCCAGCAGTTTACTAGCGGGAGAAAGCACAGATACGCAGTATTTT
.	TRBV2	TRBJ1-5	TRBD1	CASSGDSSNQPQHF	TGTGCCAGCAGTGGGGACAGTAGCAATCAGCCCCAGCATTTT
.	TRBV29-1	TRBJ2-7	TRBD2	CSVTGSGREQYF	TGCAGCGTCACGGGTAGCGGGAGGGAGCAGTACTTC
.	TRBV11-2	TRBJ1-5	.	CASSLGEYSNQPQHF	TGTGCCAGCAGCTTGGGAGAATATAGCAATCAGCCCCAGCATTTT
.	TRBV15	TRBJ1-2	TRBD1	CATSGRDSPTPNYGYTF	TGTGCCACCAGCGGCCGGGACAGCCCGACTCCTAACTATGGCTACACCTTC
.	TRBV10-3	TRBJ1-1	.	CAIRAGEKGYTEAFF	TGTGCCATCAGGGCGGGAGAAAAAGGGTACACTGAAGCTTTCTTT
.	TRBV11-3	TRBJ1-4	.	CASSGRAPTDEKLFF	TGTGCCAGCAGCGGGCGGGCTCCGACGGATGAAAAACTGTTTTTT
many	TRBV7-2	TRBJ1-6	.	CASSPGWRSPLHF	TGTGCCAGCAGCCCAGGGTGGAGGTCACCCCTCCACTTT
.	TRBV27	TRBJ1-2	TRBD1	CASARDSVIYGYTF	TGTGCCAGCGCAAGGGACAGTGTTATCTATGGCTACACCTTC
.	TRBV29-1	TRBJ2-5	TRBD2	CSETAGGGGETQYF	TGCAGCGAAACAGCGGGAGGAGGGGGGGAGACCCAGTACTTC
.	TRBV15	TRBJ2-7	TRBD2	CATSLTSGSSYEQYF	TGTGCCACCAGCCTAACTAGCGGAAGCTCCTACGAGCAGTACTTC
few	TRBV5-1	TRBJ1-1	.	CASSLGGPEDEAFF	TGCGCCAGCAGCTTGGGGGGACCAGAAGACGAAGCTTTCTTT
.	TRBV6-4	TRBJ2-3	TRBD1	CASSEAGGSTDTQYF	TGTGCCAGCAGTGAAGCAGGGGGAAGCACAGATACGCAGTATTTT
.	TRBV4-3	TRBJ2-3	.	CASSQDPPGLRPDTQYF	TGCGCCAGCAGCCAAGATCCCCCCGGACTACGACCAGATACGCAGTATTTT
.	TRBV7-3	TRBJ1-4	.	CASSRSLWATNEKLFF	TGTGCCAGCAGCCGCTCCTTGTGGGCAACTAATGAAAAACTGTTTTTT
.	TRBV5-4	TRBJ2-1	.	CASSLRAALGEQFF	TGTGCCAGCAGCTTGCGGGCAGCCTTGGGTGAGCAGTTCTTC
.	TRBV6-5	TRBJ2-1	TRBD2	CASSNLADSYNEQFF	TGTGCCAGCAGCAACCTAGCGGACTCCTACAATGAGCAGTTCTTC
.	TRBV7-9	TRBJ2-7	TRBD1	CASSSQGTTYEQYF	TGTGCCAGCAGTTCACAGGGGACAACCTACGAGCAGTACTTC
.	TRBV18	TRBJ1-6	TRBD1	CASSLRQGQNNSPLHF	TGTGCCAGCTCACTCCGACAGGGACAGAATAATTCACCCCTCCACTTT
.	TRBV3-1/TRBV3-2	TRBJ1-3	.	CASSQDLSSGNTIYF	TGTGCCAGCAGCCAAGATCTGAGCTCTGGAAACACCATATATTTT
.	TRBV4-1	TRBJ2-7	TRBD1	CASSHSTGGLSEQYF	TGCGCCAGCAGCCATTCGACAGGGGGATTGAGCGAGCAGTACTTC
.	TRBV7-2	TRBJ1-2	.	CASSLNYGYTF	TGTGCCAGCAGCTTAAACTATGGCTACACCTTC
.	TRBV28	TRBJ1-2	.	CASSASTGRTSYTF	TGTGCCAGCAGTGCCTCCACAGGCAGGACTAGCTACACCTTC
.	TRBV6-6	TRBJ2-1	.	CASSVEDSRYNEQFF	TGTGCCAGCAGCGTCGAGGACAGCAGATACAATGAGCAGTTCTTC
.	TRBV29-1	TRBJ2-5	TRBD2	CSVAGRAAETQYF	TGCAGCGTCGCAGGGAGGGCGGCTGAGACCCAGTACTTC
.	TRBV12-2	TRBJ1-5	.	CASRLVVRSGDSNQPQHF	TGTGCAAGTCGCTTAGTAGTACGGTCAGGGGATAGCAATCAGCCCCAGCATTTT
.	TRBV9	TRBJ2-2	.	CASSVQSRLNTGELFF	TGTGCCAGCAGCGTACAATCGCGATTAAACACCGGGGAGCTGTTTTTT
.	TRBV21-1	TRBJ2-1	.	CASTATSRSYNEQFF	TGTGCCAGCACCGCGACTAGTAGGTCCTACAATGAGCAGTTCTTC
.	TRBV28	TRBJ2-5	.	CASSLMGRETQYF	TGTGCCAGCAGTTTAATGGGGCGAGAGACCCAGTACTTC
.	TRBV21-1	TRBJ1-1	.	CASSTDRDRNTEAFF	TGTGCCAGCAGCACCGACAGAGACCGGAACACTGAAGCTTTCTTT
.	TRBV4-1	TRBJ1-5	.	CASSPDWSNQPQHF	TGCGCCAGCAGCCCCGACTGGAGCAATCAGCCCCAGCATTTT
.	TRBV9	TRBJ2-3	.	CASSGGLHTDTQYF	TGTGCCAGCAGCGGTGGCTTGCACACAGATACGCAGTATTTT
.	TRBV3-1/TRBV3-2	TRBJ2-1	.	CASSPGMGGAYNEQFF	TGTGCCAGCAGCCCGGGTATGGGCGGAGCATACAATGAGCAGTTCTTC
.	TRBV24-1	TRBJ1-2	.	CATSDEGRTGFYGYTF	TGTGCCACCAGTGACGAGGGGAGGACCGGTTTCTATGGCTACACCTTC
.	TRBV5-7	TRBJ2-7	TRBD2	CASSFSGSPYEQYF	TGTGCCAGCAGCTTTAGCGGGAGCCCCTACGAGCAGTACTTC